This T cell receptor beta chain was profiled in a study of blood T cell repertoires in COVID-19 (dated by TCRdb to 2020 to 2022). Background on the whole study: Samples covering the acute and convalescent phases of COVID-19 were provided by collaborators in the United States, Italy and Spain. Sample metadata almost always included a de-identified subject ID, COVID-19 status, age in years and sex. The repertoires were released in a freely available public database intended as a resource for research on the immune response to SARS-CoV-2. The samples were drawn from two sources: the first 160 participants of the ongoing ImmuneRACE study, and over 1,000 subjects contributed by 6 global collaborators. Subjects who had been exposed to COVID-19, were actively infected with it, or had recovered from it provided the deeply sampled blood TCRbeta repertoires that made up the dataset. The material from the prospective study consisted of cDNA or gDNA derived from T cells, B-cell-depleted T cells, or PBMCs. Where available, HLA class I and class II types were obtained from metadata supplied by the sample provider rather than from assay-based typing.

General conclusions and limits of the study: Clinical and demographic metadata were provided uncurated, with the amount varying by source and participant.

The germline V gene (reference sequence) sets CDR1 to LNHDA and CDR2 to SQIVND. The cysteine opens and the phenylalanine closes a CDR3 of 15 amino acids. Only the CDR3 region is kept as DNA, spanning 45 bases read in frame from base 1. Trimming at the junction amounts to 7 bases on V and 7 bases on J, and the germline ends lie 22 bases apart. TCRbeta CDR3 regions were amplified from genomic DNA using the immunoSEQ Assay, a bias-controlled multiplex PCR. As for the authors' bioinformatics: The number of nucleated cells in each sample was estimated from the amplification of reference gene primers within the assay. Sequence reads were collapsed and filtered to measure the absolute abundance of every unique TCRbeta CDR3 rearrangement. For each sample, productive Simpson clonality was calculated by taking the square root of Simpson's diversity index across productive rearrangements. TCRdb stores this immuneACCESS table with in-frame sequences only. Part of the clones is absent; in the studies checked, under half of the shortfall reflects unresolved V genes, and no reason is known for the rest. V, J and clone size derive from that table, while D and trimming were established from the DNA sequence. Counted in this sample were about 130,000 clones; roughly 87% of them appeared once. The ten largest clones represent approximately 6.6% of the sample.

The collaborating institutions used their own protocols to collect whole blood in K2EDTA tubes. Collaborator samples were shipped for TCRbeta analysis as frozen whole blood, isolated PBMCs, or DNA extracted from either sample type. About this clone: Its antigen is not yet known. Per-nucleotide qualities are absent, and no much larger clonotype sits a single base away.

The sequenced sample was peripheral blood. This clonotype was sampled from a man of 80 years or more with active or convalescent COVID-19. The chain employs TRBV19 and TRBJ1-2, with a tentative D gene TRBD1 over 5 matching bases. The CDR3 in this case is CASKGAQEGFSGYTF. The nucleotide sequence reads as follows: TGTGCCAGTAAAGGGGCCCAGGAGGGTTTCTCTGGCTACACCTTC.